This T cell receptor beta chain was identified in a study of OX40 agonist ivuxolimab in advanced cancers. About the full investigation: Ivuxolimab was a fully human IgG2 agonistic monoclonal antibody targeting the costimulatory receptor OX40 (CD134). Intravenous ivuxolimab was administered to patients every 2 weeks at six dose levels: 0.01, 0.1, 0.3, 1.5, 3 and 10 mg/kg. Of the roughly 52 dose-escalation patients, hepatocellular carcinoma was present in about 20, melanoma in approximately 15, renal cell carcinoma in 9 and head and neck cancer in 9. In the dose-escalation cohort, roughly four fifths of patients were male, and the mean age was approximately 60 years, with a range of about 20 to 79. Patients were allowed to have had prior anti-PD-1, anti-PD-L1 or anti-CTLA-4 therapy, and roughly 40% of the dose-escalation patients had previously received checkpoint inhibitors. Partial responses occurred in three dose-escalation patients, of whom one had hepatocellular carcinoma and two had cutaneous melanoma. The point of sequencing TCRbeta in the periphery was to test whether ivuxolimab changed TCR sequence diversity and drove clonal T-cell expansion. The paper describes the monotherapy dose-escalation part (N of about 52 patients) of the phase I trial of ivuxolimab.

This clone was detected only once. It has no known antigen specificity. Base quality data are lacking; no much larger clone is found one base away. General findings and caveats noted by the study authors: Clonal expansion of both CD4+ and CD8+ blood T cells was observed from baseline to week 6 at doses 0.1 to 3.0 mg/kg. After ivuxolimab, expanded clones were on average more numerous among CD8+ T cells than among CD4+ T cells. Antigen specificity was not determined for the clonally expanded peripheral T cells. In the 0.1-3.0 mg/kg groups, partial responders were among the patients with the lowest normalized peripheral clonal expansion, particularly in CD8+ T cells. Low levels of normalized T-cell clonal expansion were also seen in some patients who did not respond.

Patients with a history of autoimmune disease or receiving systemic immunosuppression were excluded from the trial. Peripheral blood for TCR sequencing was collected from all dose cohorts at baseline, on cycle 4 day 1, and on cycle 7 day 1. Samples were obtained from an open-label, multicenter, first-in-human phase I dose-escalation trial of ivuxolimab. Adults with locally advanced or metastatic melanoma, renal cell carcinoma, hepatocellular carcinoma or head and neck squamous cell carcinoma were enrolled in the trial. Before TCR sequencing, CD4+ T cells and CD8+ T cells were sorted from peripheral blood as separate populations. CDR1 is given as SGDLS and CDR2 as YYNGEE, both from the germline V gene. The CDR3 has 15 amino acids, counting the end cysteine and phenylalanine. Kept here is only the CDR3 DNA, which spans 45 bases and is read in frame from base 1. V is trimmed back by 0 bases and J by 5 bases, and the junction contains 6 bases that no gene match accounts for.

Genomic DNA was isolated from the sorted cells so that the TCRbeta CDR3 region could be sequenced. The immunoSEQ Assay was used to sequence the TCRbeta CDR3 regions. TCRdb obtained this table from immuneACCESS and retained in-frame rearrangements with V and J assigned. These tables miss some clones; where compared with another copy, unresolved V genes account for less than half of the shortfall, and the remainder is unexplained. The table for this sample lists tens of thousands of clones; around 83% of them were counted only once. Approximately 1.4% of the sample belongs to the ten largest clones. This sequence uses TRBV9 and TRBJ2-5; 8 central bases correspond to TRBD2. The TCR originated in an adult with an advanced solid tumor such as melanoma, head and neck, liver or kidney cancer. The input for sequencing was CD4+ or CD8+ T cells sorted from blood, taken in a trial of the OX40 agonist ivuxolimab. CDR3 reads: CASSVAGGARETQYF. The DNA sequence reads TGTGCCAGCAGCGTAGCGGGGGGGGCGCGGGAGACCCAGTACTTC.